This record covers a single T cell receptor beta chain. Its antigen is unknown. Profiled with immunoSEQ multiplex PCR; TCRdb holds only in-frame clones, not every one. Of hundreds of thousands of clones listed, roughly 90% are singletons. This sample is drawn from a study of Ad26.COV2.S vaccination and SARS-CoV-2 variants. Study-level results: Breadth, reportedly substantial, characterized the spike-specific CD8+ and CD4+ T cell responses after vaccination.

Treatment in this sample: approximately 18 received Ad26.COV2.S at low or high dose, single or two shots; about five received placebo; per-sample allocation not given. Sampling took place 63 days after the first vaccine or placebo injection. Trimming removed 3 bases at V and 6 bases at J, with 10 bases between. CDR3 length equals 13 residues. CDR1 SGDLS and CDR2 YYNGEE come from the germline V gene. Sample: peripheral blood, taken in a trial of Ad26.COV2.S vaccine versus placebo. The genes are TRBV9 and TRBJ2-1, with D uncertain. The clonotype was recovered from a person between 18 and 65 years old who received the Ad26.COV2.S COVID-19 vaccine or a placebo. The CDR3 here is CASSGRVANEQFF. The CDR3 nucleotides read TGTGCCAGCAGCGGTAGGGTGGCCAATGAGCAGTTCTTC.